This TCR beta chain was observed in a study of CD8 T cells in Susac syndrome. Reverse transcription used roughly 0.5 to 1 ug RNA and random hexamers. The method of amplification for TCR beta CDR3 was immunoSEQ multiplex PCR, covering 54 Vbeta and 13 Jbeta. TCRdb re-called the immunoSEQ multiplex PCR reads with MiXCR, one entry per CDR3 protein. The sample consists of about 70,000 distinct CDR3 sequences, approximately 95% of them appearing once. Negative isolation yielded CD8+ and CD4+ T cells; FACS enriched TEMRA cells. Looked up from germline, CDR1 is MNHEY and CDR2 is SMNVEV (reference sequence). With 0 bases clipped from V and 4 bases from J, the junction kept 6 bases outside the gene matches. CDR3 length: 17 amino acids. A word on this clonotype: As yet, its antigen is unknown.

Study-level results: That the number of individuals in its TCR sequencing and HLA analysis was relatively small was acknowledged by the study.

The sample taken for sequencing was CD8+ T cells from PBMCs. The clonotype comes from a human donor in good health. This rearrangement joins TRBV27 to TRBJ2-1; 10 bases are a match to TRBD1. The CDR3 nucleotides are TGTGCCAGCAGTTTATCCCCGACAGGGGGCGCTTACAATGAGCAGTTCTTC. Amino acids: CASSLSPTGGAYNEQFF.